The source of this T cell receptor (beta chain) is a study of CD8+CD57+ T cells in acquired aplastic anemia (dated by TCRdb to the late 2010s). Describing the broader study: Extracted DNA from sorted CD4+ and CD8+ cells averaged around 3.5 ug, ranging from about 0.17 to 30 ug. CD8+CD57+ expansion was defined as frequency above the mean frequency observed in healthy subjects. On the study overall, not on this receptor specifically: Twenty-nine CD8+ CDR3 sequences were found in both patients and controls but appeared to be highly expressed in patients and within the immunodominant clones of the patients. Between patients and healthy controls, no significant difference in CD8+ Simpson's diversity was found (P=0.060).

TCR beta VDJ combination and CDR3 sequence profiling used genomic DNA as the template. An Illumina HiSeq 2000 was used for TCR repertoire sequencing. Per the authors' processing: TRBV/TRBJ rearrangement plots, CDR3 size and DJ length profiles, and Simpson's diversity index were used to evaluate the repertoires. Whichever DNA sequence was most abundant in the deep sequencing data was defined as the immunodominant clone. CDR3 amino acid sequences were screened for sharing across subjects and were compared with published repertoires and the VDJdb database. TCRdb handled the public reads itself, with Q25 trimming in fastp and clone calling in MiXCR, and kept productive beta chains. Every distinct CDR3 protein forms one entry, paired with its most common genes and DNA. Clone size and V and J calls follow TCRdb, not the original study. The sample table records about 160,000 distinct CDR3 sequences; roughly two thirds of these occur just once. Of the sample, approximately 50% falls within the top ten clones.

Patients chosen for sequencing had shown expansion of CD8+CD57+ cells by flow cytometry. Severe acquired aplastic anemia was diagnosed in all patients according to International Study of Aplastic Anemia and Agranulocytosis and Camitta criteria. No patient had received any therapy when blood was sampled. In the study, sorted CD4+ and CD8+ blood T cells from patients with severe aplastic anemia and from healthy subjects underwent deep sequencing of TCR repertoires. Patients were enrolled under clinicaltrials.gov protocols 00001620, 01623167, 00001397, 00071045, 00081523 and 00961064 in the USA. Ficoll-Paque density gradient centrifugation was used to isolate peripheral blood mononuclear cells. CD4+ and CD8+ T cells were sorted by FACS or magnetic beads before DNA extraction. Notes on this clonotype: It has no known antigen specificity. No quality values exist for individual bases; no much larger clone is one base distant.

V is pruned by 3 bases and J by 3 bases, leaving 7 bases of the junction without a gene match. The CDR3 sequence holds 15 residues, the cysteine and phenylalanine included. Only the CDR3 portion is preserved as DNA: 45 bases, with reading frame beginning at the first base. The germline V gene gives CDR1 as SNHLY and CDR2 as FYNNEI. This TCR was sampled from a human donor with aplastic anemia. Material: sorted CD4+, CD8+, or CD8+CD57+ T cells (not recorded which) from PBMCs. The sequence joins TRBV2 to TRBJ2-5, and TRBD2 aligns with 7 junction nucleotides. The CDR3 region reads CASSDASGEEETQYF. The sequenced DNA is TGTGCCAGCAGTGACGCGAGCGGGGAGGAAGAGACCCAGTACTTC.